This T cell receptor (beta chain) is from a study of response to subunit inactivated influenza vaccine. General observations from the study: Researchers suggested that each seasonal influenza vaccination recruits few new T cells.

Comments on this clonotype: Its matching antigen is unknown.

This CDR3 region has 15 residues. The germline V gene has CDR1 DFQATT and CDR2 SNEGSKA (reference sequence). The ends were cut back, 0 bases at V and 9 bases at J, with 15 bases in the middle. TCRdb analysed the RT-PCR reads with MiXCR anew, one entry per CDR3 protein. The sample contains 300,000 to 350,000 distinct CDR3 sequences, roughly 22% of which appear only once. Specimen: PBMCs from blood, collected about 20 months after vaccination. The J gene is TRBJ1-6, the V gene TRBV20-1, with D possibly being TRBD1 (6 bases). This receptor was taken from a man aged 45 to 75 who received an inactivated influenza vaccine. The CDR3 reads CSAREIEGGSSPLHF. CDR3 nucleotides: TGCAGTGCTAGAGAAATCGAAGGGGGTTCTTCACCCCTCCACTTT.